Listed below are T cell receptor beta chains from one sample, sequenced in a study of T cell repertoires in cytomegalovirus infection. From the reads, TCRdb called clonotypes with MiXCR, one entry per CDR3 protein. Of fewer than 550,000 distinct CDR3 sequences in the sample, 16% were seen once. The material sequenced was CD8+ T cells from PBMCs. These receptors came from a human donor in good health (CMV status not recorded). Some clones in this sample may be carry-over from other donors' samples. CDR3s include the opening cysteine and the closing phenylalanine or tryptophan.

v_gene: TRBV4-2; j_gene: TRBJ1-2; CDR3aa: CASIGQGAINGYTF
v_gene: TRBV5-4; j_gene: TRBJ1-1; CDR3aa: CASSTGQGETEAFF
v_gene: TRBV6-6; j_gene: TRBJ2-5; CDR3aa: CASVGTPGIQETQYF
v_gene: TRBV11-2; j_gene: TRBJ1-4; CDR3aa: CASSLTGRNNEKLFF
v_gene: TRBV7-9; j_gene: TRBJ2-1; CDR3aa: CASRGSGERRGQFF
v_gene: TRBV7-9; j_gene: TRBJ1-5; CDR3aa: CASSLADAPNQPQHF
v_gene: TRBV6-1; j_gene: TRBJ2-2; CDR3aa: CASSDWGRAGELFF
v_gene: TRBV28; j_gene: TRBJ2-7; CDR3aa: CASTLAGLSYEQYF
v_gene: TRBV9; j_gene: TRBJ2-6; CDR3aa: CASSVPLLAVDSGANVLTF
v_gene: TRBV7-9; j_gene: TRBJ2-7; CDR3aa: CASSAGGSYFEQYF
v_gene: TRBV2; j_gene: TRBJ2-1; CDR3aa: CASRQAGGSNEQFF
v_gene: TRBV19; j_gene: TRBJ2-4; CDR3aa: CASFERTKNIQYF
v_gene: TRBV27; j_gene: TRBJ2-1; CDR3aa: CASKYMGRTLYNEQFF
v_gene: TRBV6-5; j_gene: TRBJ1-1; CDR3aa: CASSLTDRGQAFF
v_gene: TRBV6-1; j_gene: TRBJ1-2; CDR3aa: CASSNPGARVYGYTF
v_gene: TRBV5-6; j_gene: TRBJ2-1; CDR3aa: CASSLEMLVDSGQGDEQFF
v_gene: TRBV18; j_gene: TRBJ1-1; CDR3aa: CASSLLDRDLTEAFF
v_gene: TRBV11-2; j_gene: TRBJ1-4; CDR3aa: CASSLVFGRTGEKLFF
v_gene: TRBV7-9; j_gene: TRBJ1-1; CDR3aa: CASSLGKSPEGAFF
v_gene: TRBV6-6; j_gene: TRBJ2-2; CDR3aa: CASSPRLGLVAGELFF
v_gene: TRBV23-1; j_gene: TRBJ2-1; CDR3aa: CASKAPGDRDCNEQFF
v_gene: TRBV28; j_gene: TRBJ2-1; CDR3aa: CASSQDRGAYNEQFF
v_gene: TRBV7-2; j_gene: TRBJ2-3; CDR3aa: CASSQFVRAPSTDTQYF
v_gene: TRBV6-5; j_gene: TRBJ2-2; CDR3aa: CASSYRWNSDYTGELFF
v_gene: TRBV7-9; j_gene: TRBJ2-3; CDR3aa: CASSSVGDTQYF
v_gene: TRBV20-1; j_gene: TRBJ2-1; CDR3aa: CSPIEAIELEKAQFF
v_gene: TRBV5-5; j_gene: TRBJ1-2; CDR3aa: CASSLMQGVVYGYTF
v_gene: TRBV29-1; j_gene: TRBJ2-7; CDR3aa: CSVLLASSSYEQYF
v_gene: TRBV10-3; j_gene: TRBJ2-1; CDR3aa: CAIRGLSVREQFF
v_gene: TRBV7-9; j_gene: TRBJ1-4; CDR3aa: CASSSRDRDGEKLFF